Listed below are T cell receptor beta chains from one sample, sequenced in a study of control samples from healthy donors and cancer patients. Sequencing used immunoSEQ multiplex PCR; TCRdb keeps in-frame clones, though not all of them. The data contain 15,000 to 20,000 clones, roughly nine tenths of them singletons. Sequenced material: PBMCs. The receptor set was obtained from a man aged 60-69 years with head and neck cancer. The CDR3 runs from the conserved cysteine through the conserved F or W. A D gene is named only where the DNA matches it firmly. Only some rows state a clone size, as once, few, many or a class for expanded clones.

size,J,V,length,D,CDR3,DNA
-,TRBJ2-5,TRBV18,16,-,CASSPRGQPGQETQYF,TGTGCCAGCTCACCACGAGGACAGCCGGGCCAAGAGACCCAGTACTTC
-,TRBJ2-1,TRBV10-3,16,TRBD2,CAIKPYSSGAYNEQFF,TGTGCCATCAAGCCCTACTCTAGCGGGGCCTACAATGAGCAGTTCTTC
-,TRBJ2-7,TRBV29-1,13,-,CSARDGSSYEQYF,TGCAGCGCTCGGGACGGCAGCTCCTACGAGCAGTACTTC
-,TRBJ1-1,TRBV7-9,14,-,CASSLATGNTEAFF,TGTGCCAGCAGCTTAGCGACAGGGAACACTGAAGCTTTCTTT
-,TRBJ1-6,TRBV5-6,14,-,CASSLLQMDSPLHF,TGTGCCAGCAGCTTGTTACAAATGGATTCACCCCTCCACTTT
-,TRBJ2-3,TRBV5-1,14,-,CASSWAKAPGTQYF,TGCGCCAGCAGCTGGGCAAAAGCCCCCGGCACGCAGTATTTT
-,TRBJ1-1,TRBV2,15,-,CASSENPQYHTEAFF,TGTGCCAGCAGTGAAAACCCACAATACCACACTGAAGCTTTCTTT
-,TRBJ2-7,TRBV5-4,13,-,CASSSGYPYEQYF,TGTGCCAGCAGCTCGGGGTACCCCTACGAGCAGTACTTC
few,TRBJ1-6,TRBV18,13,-,CASSPTRGPPLHF,TGTGCCAGCTCACCAACCAGGGGCCCACCCCTCCACTTT
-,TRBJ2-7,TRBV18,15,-,CASSPETGLGHEQYF,TGTGCCAGCTCACCTGAAACGGGGCTCGGGCACGAGCAGTACTTC
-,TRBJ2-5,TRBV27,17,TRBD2,CASSLKGLAGPGETQYF,TGTGCCAGCAGTTTAAAGGGACTAGCGGGGCCAGGGGAGACCCAGTACTTC
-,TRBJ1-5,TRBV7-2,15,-,CASSPQAGSGQPQHF,TGTGCCAGCAGCCCACAAGCAGGGTCGGGGCAGCCCCAGCATTTT
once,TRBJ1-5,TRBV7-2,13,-,CASSLFREQPQHF,TGTGCCAGCAGCCTCTTTCGGGAGCAGCCCCAGCATTTT
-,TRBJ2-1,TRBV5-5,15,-,CASSSFAAEYNEQFF,TGTGCCAGCAGCTCCTTCGCGGCGGAGTACAATGAGCAGTTCTTC
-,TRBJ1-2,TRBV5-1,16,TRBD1,CASSLISSGTAFGYTF,TGCGCCAGCAGCTTGATCAGTTCCGGGACAGCCTTTGGCTACACCTTC
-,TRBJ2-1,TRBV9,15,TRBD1,CASSNDRDADNEQFF,TGTGCCAGCAGCAACGACAGGGATGCTGACAATGAGCAGTTCTTC
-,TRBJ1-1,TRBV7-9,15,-,CASSLGGVSNTEAFF,TGTGCCAGCAGCTTAGGTGGGGTCTCGAACACTGAAGCTTTCTTT
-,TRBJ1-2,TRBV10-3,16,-,CAISESNWERDYGYTF,TGTGCCATCAGTGAGTCCAACTGGGAAAGGGACTATGGCTACACCTTC
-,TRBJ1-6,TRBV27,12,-,CASRTDLPPLHF,TGTGCCAGCAGAACGGACCTACCACCCCTCCACTTT
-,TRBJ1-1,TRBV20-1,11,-,CSARRNTEAFF,TGCAGTGCTAGAAGAAACACTGAAGCTTTCTTT
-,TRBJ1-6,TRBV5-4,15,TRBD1,CASSLWQGANSPLHF,TGTGCCAGCAGCTTGTGGCAGGGGGCAAATTCACCCCTCCACTTT
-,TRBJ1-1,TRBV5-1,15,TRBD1,CASSSRTGSNTEAFF,TGCGCCAGCAGCTCGCGGACAGGTTCCAACACTGAAGCTTTCTTT
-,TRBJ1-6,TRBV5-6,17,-,CASSSRQTSSYNSPLHF,TGTGCCAGCAGCTCACGTCAGACCAGCTCCTATAATTCACCCCTCCACTTT
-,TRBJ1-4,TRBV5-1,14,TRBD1,CASSYRGVGEKLFF,TGCGCCAGCAGTTACAGGGGAGTTGGCGAAAAACTGTTTTTT
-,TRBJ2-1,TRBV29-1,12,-,CSVRTGYNEQFF,TGCAGCGTCCGAACAGGGTACAATGAGCAGTTCTTC
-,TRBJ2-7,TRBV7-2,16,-,CASSLPGTKGAYEQYF,TGTGCCAGCAGCTTACCCGGGACAAAGGGGGCCTACGAGCAGTACTTC